This paragraph reports one T cell receptor beta chain. The antigen remains unidentified. The V gene end was trimmed by 3 bases and the J gene end by 9 bases; junction bases not matched to a gene: 8. This CDR3 spans 15 amino acids. Looked up from germline, CDR1 is KGHDR and CDR2 is SFDVKD. This entry is derived from a study of T cell responses to AZD1222 COVID-19 vaccine. Generated by immunoSEQ multiplex PCR, the TCRdb table keeps only in-frame clones and is missing some. Among roughly 120,000 clones, 70% to 90% were seen once, and the ten largest hold roughly 1.6%. The study, taken as a whole, reports: Regions left unmutated in variants are reportedly the target of nearly half of spike-specific TCRs.

V and J are TRBV24-1 and TRBJ2-1; 9 bases are a match to TRBD1. The TCR comes from an adult in good health. The sequences come from peripheral blood, collected on day 0 of AZD1222 vaccination. CDR3 DNA sequence: TGTGCCACCAGTGATGCCGGGACAGGGAGGGGTGAGCAGTTCTTC. It translates to CATSDAGTGRGEQFF.